Included here is one T cell receptor beta chain sequence, with context. The data stem from a study of cytomegalovirus exposure and HLA in healthy donors. This CDR3 is built from 14 residues. Trimming removed 4 bases at V and 4 bases at J, with 13 bases between. Per germline, CDR1 SQVTM and CDR2 ANQGSEA. PCR amplification relied on 60 Vbeta primers (plus 13 Jbeta primers). The table came from immunoSEQ multiplex PCR; TCRdb's copy has only in-frame clones and leaves some out. The sample gives some 130,000 clones, roughly 79% of which show up once; 2.7% is in the top ten. What was sequenced was PBMCs. The genes are TRBV29-1 and TRBJ2-2, with a possible D match to TRBD1 (6 bases). The clonotype was recovered from a boy aged 2 to 9 in good health and CMV-seronegative. As DNA, the CDR3 is TGCAGCGTTGTCCGTAGGGGGTCCACCGGGGAGCTGTTTTTT. It encodes CSVVRRGSTGELFF.